A single T cell receptor beta chain is shown here with its context. By its share of the sample, this clonotype is large (0.1 to 1%). Its antigen is not yet known. Qualities for individual bases were not recorded, and no much larger clone is one base off. The sample originates from a study of circulating CD8 cells and anti-PD-1 response in melanoma (dated by TCRdb to between 2020 and 2021). Study-level background: Nivolumab was administered to patients intravenously at 3 mg/kg every 2 weeks. The TCR repertoire analysis was performed on approximately 11 melanoma patients, comprising 7 non-responders and 4 responders. The melanoma cohort had about 13 patients, seven of whom got anti-PD-1 as first-line therapy, while the other six had previously had targeted therapy or immunotherapy. Patients with complete or partial responses were classified as responders, and patients with stable or progressive disease (RECIST v1.1) were classified as non-responders. On on-treatment samples, PD-1 was detected using a biotinylated anti-human IgG4 antibody. Results the study describes overall, beyond this receptor: Because material was limited, most experiments were generally run without replicates. The cohort included both treatment-naive and previously treated patients, and the authors noted that this mix could influence results. The DNEG repertoire had the highest diversity, the PD-1 and DPOS repertoires had similar and higher clonality, and the TIGIT repertoires had the lowest diversity. Only baseline and M1 samples, drawn from a small cohort with few responders, went into the published TCR repertoire comparisons. Since no tumor material could be accessed, the researchers instead assessed tumor reactivity using peptide assays on expanded sorted subsets. Repertoires were found to be largely private between subsets, with under 7% of TRB clonotypes shared at M1, and the highest sharing was observed between DPOS and TIGIT.

TCRdb lists the instrument as NextSeq 500. TCR libraries were prepared from about 15 ng of total RNA with the QIAseq Immune Repertoire RNA Library Kit, Human TCR Panel. Sequencing of the TCR libraries was done on an Illumina NextSeq with a Mid Output V2 kit and asymmetric 261x41 paired-end reads. Every TCR library was diluted to approximately 4 nM, then pooled, denatured and loaded at about 0.99 pM. The published analysis was carried out like this. The QIAGEN GeneGlobe Data Analysis Center was used to process TCR FASTQ files, and downstream analysis was done in R 3.5.2. Clonality was computed as one minus Shannon entropy normalized by the log of the number of unique productive sequences. For each subset, Fisher exact tests at 5% FDR were used to find TRA or TRB clonotypes whose abundance differed between baseline and M1. Differentially abundant clonotypes were grouped as emerging, expanding, contracting or non-expanding/contracting. Repertoire overlap between patients was measured with Morisita's overlap index. The public reads were quality trimmed at Q25 with fastp and then assembled into clones with MiXCR by TCRdb, keeping productive beta chains. For every CDR3 protein sequence, its rows merge into one entry that carries the most common genes and DNA. The V and J calls follow TCRdb's processing rather than the paper's. The sample yields approximately 1,000 distinct CDR3 sequences; 9.3% were counted once. The ten most abundant clones make up 25% to 35% of the sample.

Deletion took 0 bases off V and 4 bases off J, with a span of 10 bases between the germline ends. CDR1 and CDR2 are read off the germline V gene as SGHTA and FQGNSA. Spanning cysteine to phenylalanine, the CDR3 consists of 14 amino acids. The only DNA kept is the CDR3, 42 bases in frame from the first base. Four subsets defined by PD-1 and/or TIGIT were sorted from live CD3+CD8+TCRalphabeta+ cells on a BD FACSAria II cell sorter. To characterize relevance to anti-PD-1 therapy response, circulating CD8 T cells were sorted into four subsets based on PD-1 and TIGIT expression. Both TCR alpha and TCR beta chains were sequenced from each sorted CD8 T-cell subset. Peripheral blood was drawn before the first anti-PD-1 injection and after two and four injections. Ficoll gradient centrifugation was used to isolate PBMCs right away. Until use, PBMCs were stored frozen in liquid nitrogen in RPMI containing about 20% FCS and roughly 9.2% DMSO. After thawing, PBMCs were stained with a viability dye plus antibodies against CD3, CD8alpha, TCRalphabeta, PD-1 and TIGIT. Total RNA was extracted with the RNeasy Kit, and a RIN above 7 was reached by every sample.

The TCR comes from a human donor with melanoma. Sequenced material: CD8+ T cells from PBMCs, taken at baseline or after one month of anti-PD-1 therapy (not recorded which). This chain is built from TRBV7-2 and TRBJ2-7; the D gene is perhaps TRBD1, on 6 matching bases. The nucleotide sequence reads TGTGCCAGCAGCTTAGCGAGTCAGGGGTACGAGCAGTACTTC. Its product reads: CASSLASQGYEQYF. When the CDR3 is completed using the reference TRBV7-2 and TRBJ2-7 genes on either side, the full variable domain is GAGVSQSPSNKVTEKGKDVELRCDPISGHTALYWYRQSLGQGLEFLIYFQGNSAPDKSGLPSDRFSAERTGGSVSTLTIQRTQQEDSAVYLCASSLASQGYEQYFGPGTRLTVT.